This TCR beta chain was recorded in a study of T cell responses to AZD1222 COVID-19 vaccine. Per the germline V gene, CDR1 is SGHNT and CDR2 is YYREEE (reference sequence). V lost 4 bases, J lost 3 bases, and 19 bases lay in between. CDR3 length: 16 residues. Method: immunoSEQ multiplex PCR; TCRdb's copy keeps in-frame clones and lacks some. The sample holds around 160,000 clones, 88% seen once. As regards this clone: Its antigen is as yet unknown.

Study results and limitations: White British donors predominated, females outnumbered males, and clonal diversity was possibly underestimated. Per reports, nearly half of all spike-specific TCRs target regions that are unmutated in variants.

The chain joins TRBV5-4 to TRBJ1-1; tentative D call: TRBD1 (5 bases). This TCR came from an adult in good health. Sequenced here: peripheral blood, sampled on day 0 of AZD1222 vaccination. The CDR3 nucleotides read TGTGCCAGCAGCCCACTCGGGGGAGGGGTGGACACTGAAGCTTTCTTT. This sequence encodes CASSPLGGGVDTEAFF. Using reference TRBV5-4 and TRBJ1-1 for the parts outside the CDR3, the full variable domain is ETGVTQSPTHLIKTRGQQVTLRCSSQSGHNTVSWYQQALGQGPQFIFQYYREEENGRGNFPPRFSGLQFPNYSSELNVNALELDDSALYLCASSPLGGGVDTEAFFGQGTRLTVV.